This TCR beta chain came from a study of cytomegalovirus exposure and HLA in healthy donors. Background on the study: Earlier sequencing of approximately 180 million T cells yielded 100 million to 140 million unique TCR beta sequences. Within an early data release were about 85 million unique TCRs drawn from HLA-typed donors.

Comment on this clone: The antigen remains unidentified.

V lost 2 bases to trimming and J lost 8 bases, with 18 bases between them. CDR3 length: 15 amino acids. Germline values: CDR1 SGHVS, CDR2 FNYEAQ. The PCR ran on 60 Vbeta and 13 Jbeta primers. Only in-frame clones appear in the TCRdb table, and some are missing; sequencing was by immunoSEQ multiplex PCR. The data show about 90,000 clones, roughly 79% seen once. General study points: Rare TCR sequences dominated, though some public TCRs recurred in many donors.

Source material: PBMCs. The V gene is TRBV7-6, the J gene TRBJ1-2; TRBD1 might be the D (6 bases). This TCR was sampled from a man aged 30-40 years in good health and CMV-seronegative. CDR3 nucleotide sequence: TGTGCCAGCAGCTTAACCCCCAAAGGGGGAGAGGGCTACACCTTC. This gives the protein CASSLTPKGGEGYTF.